Each of the 23 T cell receptor beta chains below was sequenced from the same sample in a study of blood T cells in healthy people across ages. A sample-barcoded 5' primer and a J-beta primer mix were used in a second PCR of roughly 7 to 11 cycles. Each CDR3 protein is one row after TCRdb ran MiXCR on the 5' RACE reads. This table has some 1.5 million distinct CDR3 sequences, roughly 27% appearing once. Sequencing was done on a sample of blood. Source of these receptors: a woman aged 25 to 45 in good health.

This clonotype has ten or more counts. The rearrangement joins TRBV20-1 to TRBJ2-7; 13 bases fit TRBD2. Germline trimming cut 0 bases from V and 7 bases from J; bases unmatched to any gene: 12. The CDR3 has 17 amino acids. Per germline, CDR1 DFQATT and CDR2 SNEGSKA (reference sequence). In nucleotides, the CDR3 is TGCAGTGCTAGAGATCGACGTACTAGCGGGGGGGCACGGGAGCAGTACTTC. This translates into CSARDRRTSGGAREQYF.

This clonotype was detected a few times. CDR3 in amino acids: CSARDVAGDCEQYF. The CDR3 DNA is TGCAGTGCTAGAGATGTTGCGGGAGACTGCGAGCAGTACTTC. V gene TRBV20-1 combines with J gene TRBJ2-7; TRBD2 agrees at 7 bases. Germline-derived CDR1 and CDR2 are DFQATT and SNEGSKA (reference sequence). V lost 0 bases and J lost 6; bases outside the gene matches: 8. The CDR3 runs to 14 residues.

The rearrangement uses TRBV7-8 and TRBJ2-7; possibly TRBD2 for D (6 bases). V was pared by 1 base and J by 3 bases, with 13 bases between. CDR3 size: 15 residues. Germline V gene sequence: CDR1 SGHVS, CDR2 FQNEAQ. The CDR3 bases are TGTGCCAGCAGCTTAGGGCTAGCGTCAGGCTACGAGCAGTACTTC. Amino acid sequence: CASSLGLASGYEQYF.

This clonotype was counted at least ten times. The chain employs TRBV5-1 and TRBJ2-3; 10 bases match TRBD2. CDR1 and CDR2 from the germline V gene are SGHRS and YFSETQ. There are 15 residues in the CDR3. The ends lost 4 bases at V and 3 bases at J; junction bases unmatched: 5. The DNA for the CDR3 is TGCGCCAGCAGCCCAATAGCGGGGGGAACAGATACGCAGTATTTT. This codes for CASSPIAGGTDTQYF.

The chain has TRBV20-1 and TRBJ2-3; 7 bases match TRBD2. Trimming removed 5 bases from V and 1 base from J; junction bases left unmatched: 3. The CDR3 is made up of 13 amino acids. Germline V gene lookup returns CDR1 DFQATT and CDR2 SNEGSKA (reference sequence). CDR3 DNA sequence: TGCAGTGCTGAGCGGGGCCGCACAGATACGCAGTATTTT. This codes for CSAERGRTDTQYF.

As to this clonotype: One base away lies a much larger clone, so this may be a sequencing read error. The gene calls are TRBV7-9 and TRBJ2-5; D may be TRBD2 (6 bases). CDR3 length equals 14 residues. The germline gives CDR1 SEHNR, CDR2 FQNEAQ (reference sequence). DNA for the CDR3: TGTGCCGGCAGCTCGACTAGACGCACTGAGACCCAGTACTTC. Translation gives CAGSSTRRTETQYF.

The sample holds one count of this clonotype. The chain joins TRBV19 to TRBJ1-1; D ambiguous. Germline V gene data show CDR1 as LNHDA and CDR2 as SQIVND (reference sequence). V was trimmed by 4 bases and J by 6 bases, leaving 12 bases between them. The length of the CDR3 is 13 residues. The CDR3 here is CASSKAPSAEAFF. The CDR3 DNA reads as TGTGCCAGTAGTAAGGCCCCCAGCGCTGAAGCTTTCTTT.

V usage is TRBV10-2 and J usage is TRBJ2-5; D remains unclear. With the DNA end fitting TRBJ2-7 better, the J assignment may be wrong. The germline gives CDR1 WSHSY, CDR2 SAAADI. The CDR3 loop spans 11 amino acids. CDR3 nucleotides: TGCGCCAGCGGTGGCCGGGACGAGCAGTACTTC. Translating gives CASGGRDEQYF.

This clonotype has ten or more counts. The DNA for the CDR3 is TGCAGTGCTAACCCCTTGGGACAGGGGGAAGAGACCCAGTACTTC. Residues: CSANPLGQGEETQYF. The chain employs TRBV20-1 and TRBJ2-5, with 11 bases lining up with TRBD1. The V gene's germline CDR1 is DFQATT and CDR2 SNEGSKA (reference sequence). The V segment lost 4 bases and the J segment 3 bases; nucleotides outside the gene matches: 7. This CDR3 comprises 15 residues.

This clonotype has only a few counts. The rearrangement links TRBV7-9 to TRBJ1-4; unclear D gene. Germline V gene lookup returns CDR1 SEHNR and CDR2 FQNEAQ (reference sequence). This CDR3 spans 15 amino acids. Trimming took off 1 base at V and 7 bases at J, with 13 bases between the two ends. The CDR3 reads CASSLGSRFGEKLFF. The DNA for the CDR3 is TGTGCCAGCAGCTTAGGCAGCCGCTTTGGTGAAAAACTGTTTTTT.

Many counts were recorded for this clonotype. The rearrangement links TRBV7-9 to TRBJ2-5, with a tentative D call TRBD2 (7 bases). Germline CDR1 and CDR2: SEHNR and FQNEAQ (reference sequence). The CDR3 is made up of 16 amino acids. Trimming left V 4 bases short and J 2 bases short, with 17 bases between. The CDR3 DNA follows: TGTGCCAGCAGCTCCCTTGGGGGGGGCACACAAGAGACCCAGTACTTC. Translation gives CASSSLGGGTQETQYF.

This clonotype occurred many times. V and J are TRBV29-1 and TRBJ2-7, with a possible D match to TRBD2 (5 bases). Trimming took off 7 bases at V and 0 bases at J, with 10 bases between the two ends. CDR3 length: 12 residues. CDR1 and CDR2 (germline): SQVTM, ANQGSEA. CDR3 amino acids: CSATGFSYEQYF. DNA of the CDR3: TGCAGCGCTACGGGATTCTCCTACGAGCAGTACTTC.

The chain has TRBV6-1 and TRBJ1-2; 10 nucleotides match TRBD1. The CDR3 covers 15 residues. Per germline, CDR1 MNHNS and CDR2 SASEGT. Losses at the gene ends were 0 bases for V and 4 bases for J; bases not matched to a gene: 2. The CDR3 DNA follows: TGTGCCAGCAGTGAAGCACGGACAGGGGGCTATGGCTACACCTTC. It yields the protein CASSEARTGGYGYTF.

This clonotype was counted only a few times. The chain has TRBV20-1 and TRBJ2-4, with no clear D. CDR1 is DFQATT, CDR2 SNEGSKA, per germline (reference sequence). This CDR3 has 14 residues. V was pared by 6 bases and J by 3 bases, with 15 bases between. The CDR3: CSALVGLGKNIQYF. The CDR3 DNA reads TGCAGTGCCCTCGTAGGGTTAGGCAAAAACATTCAGTACTTC.

Turning to this clonotype: A much more abundant neighbour one base away suggests this may be a read error. V and J are TRBV28 and TRBJ1-2, with a weak D call TRBD1 (5 bases). The CDR3 length is 11 residues. Germline CDR1 MDHEN, CDR2 SYDVKM. CDR3 region: CAIRRSRGCTF. CDR3 in DNA: TGTGCCATCCGTAGGAGCCGGGGCTGCACCTTC.

This clonotype was observed many times. V usage is TRBV6-6 and J usage is TRBJ2-7; TRBD1 agrees at 11 bases. V was clipped by 2 bases and J by 2 bases; unmatched bases: 8. Looked up from germline, CDR1 is MNHNY and CDR2 is SVGAGI (reference sequence). CDR3 size: 17 residues. The CDR3 loop reads CASSYAGQGATTYEQYF. CDR3 DNA: TGTGCCAGCAGTTACGCCGGACAGGGGGCAACTACCTACGAGCAGTACTTC.

CDR3 residues: CSAEGDFNQPQHF. CDR3 nucleotide sequence: TGCAGTGCCGAAGGGGACTTTAATCAGCCCCAGCATTTT. The chain combines TRBV20-1 with TRBJ1-5; maybe TRBD1 (5 bases). This CDR3 contains 13 residues. CDR1 and CDR2 (germline): DFQATT, SNEGSKA (reference sequence). V was cut by 6 bases and J by 4 bases, with 13 bases left in between.

This clonotype came up a few times. The rearrangement uses TRBV7-3 and TRBJ2-1; TRBD2 matches 11 bases. The CDR3 covers 15 residues. The V segment lost 4 bases and the J segment 6 bases; nucleotides outside the gene matches: 5. Germline CDR1 reads SGHTA; CDR2 reads FQGTGA. The CDR3 nucleotides read TGTGCCAGCAGCTCTTGGGGACTAGCGGCCAATGAGCAGTTCTTC. It translates to CASSSWGLAANEQFF.

The rearrangement joins TRBV3-1 to TRBJ1-1, with D unclear. CDR3 length: 14 residues. Between the trimmed V and J ends, which lost 0 bases and 2 bases, there was a span of 7 bases. The germline V gene encodes CDR1 LGHDT and CDR2 YNNKEL (reference sequence). The CDR3 here is CASSQDPSNTEAFF. CDR3 DNA: TGTGCCAGCAGCCAAGATCCCAGCAACACTGAAGCTTTCTTT.

This clonotype was seen only a few times. The genes are TRBV6-5 and TRBJ2-5, with 7 bases matching TRBD1. Germline CDR1 reads MNHEY; CDR2 reads SVGAGI. V was pared by 6 bases and J by 0 bases, with 7 bases of the junction left unmatched. The CDR3 is 15 residues long. The CDR3 is CASRQPQGNQETQYF. DNA for the CDR3: TGTGCCAGCAGACAACCACAGGGGAACCAAGAGACCCAGTACTTC.

As for this clonotype: The junction departs from germline at one end; a sequencing error may be responsible. The rearrangement links TRBV9 to TRBJ1-1, with TRBD1 matching over 7 bases. This CDR3 comprises 13 residues. Per the germline V gene, CDR1 is SGDLS and CDR2 is YYNGEE. CDR3 sequence (DNA): TGTGCCAGCAGCGACGACAGGGACACTGGAGCTTTCTTT. Encoded protein: CASSDDRDTGAFF. The full variable domain, in which reference TRBV9 and TRBJ1-1 provide the parts outside the CDR3, is DSGVTQTPKHLITATGQRVTLRCSPRSGDLSVYWYQQSLDQGLQFLIQYYNGEERAKGNILERFSAQQFPDLHSELNLSSLELGDSALYFCASSDDRDTGAFFGQGTRLTVV.

The rearrangement joins TRBV12-3 or TRBV12-4 to TRBJ2-7; 10 positions match TRBD1. The CDR3 totals 14 residues. V gave up 6 bases and J gave up 2 bases; unmatched junction bases: 4. CDR3 nucleotide sequence: TGTGCCAGCAGGCTCGGGACAGGGGCCTACGAGCAGTACTTC. It translates to CASRLGTGAYEQYF.

The chain uses TRBV10-3 and TRBJ1-1, with no clear D. The CDR3 totals 14 residues. V was clipped by 6 bases and J by 6 bases, with 17 bases between them. CDR1 and CDR2 (germline): ENHRY, SYGVKD. The CDR3 DNA sequence: TGTGCCATCAGCAAGGAGGGTGTATGGGCTGAAGCTTTCTTT. Its translation: CAISKEGVWAEAFF.